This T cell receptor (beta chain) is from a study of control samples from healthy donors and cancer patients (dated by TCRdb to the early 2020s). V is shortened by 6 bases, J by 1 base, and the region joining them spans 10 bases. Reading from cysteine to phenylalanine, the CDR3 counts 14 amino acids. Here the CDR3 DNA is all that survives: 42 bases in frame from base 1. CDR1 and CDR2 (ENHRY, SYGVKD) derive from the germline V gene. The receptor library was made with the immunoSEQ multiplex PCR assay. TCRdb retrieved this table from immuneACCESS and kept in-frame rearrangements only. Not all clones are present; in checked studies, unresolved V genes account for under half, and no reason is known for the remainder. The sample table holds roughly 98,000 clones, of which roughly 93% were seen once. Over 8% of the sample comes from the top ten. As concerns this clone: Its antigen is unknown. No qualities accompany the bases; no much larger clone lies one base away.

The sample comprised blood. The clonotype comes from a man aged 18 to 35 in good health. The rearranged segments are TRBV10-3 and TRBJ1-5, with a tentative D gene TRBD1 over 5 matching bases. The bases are TGTGCCATCAGGGACCAGGGAAGCAATCAGCCCCAGCATTTT. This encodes CAIRDQGSNQPQHF.